This T cell receptor (beta chain) was sequenced for a study of blood T cell repertoires in COVID-19. The wider study: Sites across the United States, Italy and Spain contributed samples from acute and convalescent COVID-19. T cells, B-cell-depleted T cells, or PBMCs provided the cDNA or gDNA that served as material.

Original data processing: Reference gene primer amplification gave nucleated cell count estimates. Clones were sequenced by immunoSEQ multiplex PCR, and TCRdb holds only the in-frame ones, with some missing. The DNA gave D and trimming, while V, J and clone size come from that table. Of roughly 100,000 clones in the sample, 81% were seen once. V gave up 6 bases and J gave up 7 bases, with 18 bases separating them. Germline V lookup: CDR1 MNHEY, CDR2 SVGAGI. This CDR3 contains 14 residues. The chain couples TRBV6-5 to TRBJ1-2; maybe TRBD1 (6 bases). Sequenced material: peripheral blood. This clonotype was sampled from a man older than 75 with acute or convalescent COVID-19. The CDR3 region is CASRGTGTNPGYTF. DNA for the CDR3: TGTGCCAGCAGAGGTACCGGGACAAATCCTGGCTACACCTTC.